This T cell receptor (beta chain) was sequenced in a study of blood T cells in healthy people across ages. PCR was performed a second time for roughly 6 to 12 cycles using a sample-barcoded 5' primer and a J-beta primer mix. Using its own MiXCR run on the 5' RACE reads, TCRdb lists one record per CDR3 protein. The sample has around 500,000 distinct CDR3 sequences, around half seen once. V gave up 7 bases and J gave up 5 bases, with 9 bases separating them. The CDR3 sequence is 13 residues long. Per the germline V gene, CDR1 is SNHLY and CDR2 is FYNNEI. Sequencing was performed on blood. V usage is TRBV2 and J usage is TRBJ1-6; a weak D match, TRBD1 (5 bases). The clonotype originates from a man older than 75 in good health. In DNA form, the CDR3 reads TGTGCCAGCAAGGGACGGAATAATTCACCCCTCCACTTT. Translated: CASKGRNNSPLHF. Supplemented by reference TRBV2 and TRBJ1-6, the full variable domain reads EPEVTQTPSHQVTQMGQEVILRCVPISNHLYFYWYRQILGQKVEFLVSFYNNEISEKSEIFDDQFSVERPDGSNFTLKIRSTKLEDSAMYFCASKGRNNSPLHFGNGTRLTVT.